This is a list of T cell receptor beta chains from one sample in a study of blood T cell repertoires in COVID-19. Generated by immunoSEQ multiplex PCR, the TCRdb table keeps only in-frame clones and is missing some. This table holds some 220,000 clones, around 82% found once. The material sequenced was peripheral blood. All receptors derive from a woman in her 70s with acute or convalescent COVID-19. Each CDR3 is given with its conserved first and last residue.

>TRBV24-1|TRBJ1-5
CATSEPGTGKNQPQHF
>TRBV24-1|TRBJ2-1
CATSDLRQGGRDEQFF
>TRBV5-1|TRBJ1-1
CASSPGTGPAFF
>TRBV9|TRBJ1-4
CASSVGLTGEEKLFF
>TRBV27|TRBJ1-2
CASSSGQGVNYGYTF
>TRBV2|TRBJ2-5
CASRHTSGRNQETQYF
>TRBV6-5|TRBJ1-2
CASNRDTYFNYGYTF
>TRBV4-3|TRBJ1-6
CASSQTDRVAAPLHF
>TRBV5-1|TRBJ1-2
CASSLGGAERGYTF
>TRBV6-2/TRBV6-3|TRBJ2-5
CASSYGLEMGQETQYF
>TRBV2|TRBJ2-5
CASSEGGGQETQYF
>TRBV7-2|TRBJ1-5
CASSFWRDQPQHF
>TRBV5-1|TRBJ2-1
CASSLGTSGGAWNEQFF
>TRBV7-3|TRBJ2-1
CASSFGAPNEQFF
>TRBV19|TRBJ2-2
CASSPWPFTGELFF
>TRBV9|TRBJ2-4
CASSDSGDPEAKNIQYF
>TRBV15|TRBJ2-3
CATSSGLSLWTSASTDTQYF
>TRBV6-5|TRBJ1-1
CASSQNLQGTEAFF
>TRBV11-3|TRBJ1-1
CASSFGENEAFF
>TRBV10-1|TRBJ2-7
CASSESGSYEQYF
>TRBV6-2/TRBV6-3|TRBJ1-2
CASSPRVYLNYGYTF
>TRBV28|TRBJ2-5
CASLETGRQETQYF